This is a list of T cell receptor beta chains from one sample in a study of CD8 T cells in ankylosing spondylitis. TCRdb fed the 5' RACE reads into MiXCR, producing one record per CDR3 protein. Of 750,000 to 850,000 distinct CDR3 sequences listed, 12% are singletons. Source material: blood, either unsorted or a sorted T cell fraction (not recorded which). Every receptor here comes from a male donor with ankylosing spondylitis. The CDR3 runs from the conserved cysteine through the conserved F or W. Fields, in order: J gene, V gene, CDR3 protein.

TRBJ2-7 | TRBV11-3 | CASSSLAATPYEQYF
TRBJ2-1 | TRBV20-1 | CSAREGAGEQFF
TRBJ1-1 | TRBV29-1 | CSAMTAEAFF
TRBJ2-1 | TRBV7-8 | CASSLESSYNEQIF
TRBJ2-5 | TRBV10-3 | CAIRTGETQYF
TRBJ1-5 | TRBV6-1 | CASRDRGPWQPQHF
TRBJ2-7 | TRBV20-1 | CSAREGGPSYEQYF
TRBJ1-2 | TRBV15 | CATSKGTDYYGYTF
TRBJ2-1 | TRBV12-3/TRBV12-4 | CASSLGLAGSYSYNEQFF
TRBJ2-5 | TRBV4-3 | CASSQQGTYQETQYF
TRBJ2-1 | TRBV5-1 | CASSNHRVGEQFF
TRBJ1-2 | TRBV5-1 | CASRYDRAGYGYTF
TRBJ1-5 | TRBV13 | CASSRSWRRGNQPQHF
TRBJ1-2 | TRBV5-1 | CASSPLQGGYGYTF
TRBJ2-1 | TRBV6-1 | CASSERDRGLLGKFF
TRBJ2-7 | TRBV12-3/TRBV12-4 | CASSFQGLEQYF
TRBJ2-7 | TRBV18 | CASSPAGQGVYEQYF
TRBJ2-7 | TRBV5-5 | CASSLGPGTDYYEQYF
TRBJ2-1 | TRBV29-1 | CSVEDRTSGALVYNEQFF
TRBJ2-7 | TRBV7-2 | CASSFGGFVWEQYF
TRBJ1-5 | TRBV14 | CASSQGGPLERQHF
TRBJ2-1 | TRBV20-1 | CSARDHGTRNYNEQFF
TRBJ2-2 | TRBV7-2 | CASRRRALAGGTGELFF
TRBJ2-2 | TRBV4-3 | CASSQDAGIYTTGELFF
TRBJ1-4 | TRBV3-1 | CASSQGTGYEKLFF
TRBJ2-1 | TRBV24-1 | CATSDLPGELYNEQFF
TRBJ1-2 | TRBV10-3 | CAISPGVGYTF
TRBJ2-2 | TRBV10-1 | CASKKGRNTGELFF
TRBJ2-1 | TRBV11-2 | CASSLSAGGVYNEQFF
TRBJ1-1 | TRBV6-5 | CASSSRSGTGGTEAFF
TRBJ1-2 | TRBV24-1 | CATSGNQANYGYTF
TRBJ2-3 | TRBV19 | CASSGGTLLYTDTQYF
TRBJ2-7 | TRBV7-2 | CASSPKRELTYEQYF
TRBJ2-7 | TRBV5-1 | CASSLKYTGGQEQYF
TRBJ2-5 | TRBV20-1 | CSARAQPSQETQYF
TRBJ2-1 | TRBV20-1 | CSARDFASSYNEQFF
TRBJ2-1 | TRBV5-4 | CASNPDSYNEQFF
TRBJ2-7 | TRBV20-1 | CSAQAGYSREQYF
TRBJ2-4 | TRBV7-2 | CASSLDPGAGIQYF
TRBJ2-2 | TRBV7-3 | CASSLGGQGTGGELFF
TRBJ1-6 | TRBV20-1 | CSALLGQYNSPLHF
TRBJ2-5 | TRBV15 | CATSRGQGGTQYF
TRBJ1-3 | TRBV20-1 | CSARVHRGEGNTIYF
TRBJ1-1 | TRBV20-1 | CSPRERVRTEAFF
TRBJ1-5 | TRBV20-1 | CSAPARDWNQPQHF
TRBJ1-6 | TRBV6-1 | CASSPLVEYDSPLHF
TRBJ1-6 | TRBV6-1 | CASRPTGSINSPLHF